This TCR beta chain was identified in a study of T-cell reconstitution after alpha-beta-depleted transplantation in children. Unique molecular identifiers were incorporated during preparation of the TCRbeta library. TCRdb processed the PCR reads anew with MiXCR; each CDR3 protein has one entry. The data hold 500,000 to 600,000 distinct CDR3 sequences, with approximately 32% observed a single time. This clonotype was counted between two and nine times. The source is a human donor who donated a stem cell graft to a child with aplastic anemia. Sample: PBMCs from the stem cell graft donor, taken from the stem cell graft.

CDR3 DNA sequence: TGTGCCAGCAGCTTAGATAGTCAGGCTGCTACTGAAGCTTTCTTT. It codes for CASSLDSQAATEAFF. The V gene is TRBV7-2, the J gene TRBJ1-1; D remains unclear. Trimming left V 1 base short and J 5 bases short, with 14 bases between. The CDR3 contains 15 residues. The germline gives CDR1 SGHTA, CDR2 FQGNSA.